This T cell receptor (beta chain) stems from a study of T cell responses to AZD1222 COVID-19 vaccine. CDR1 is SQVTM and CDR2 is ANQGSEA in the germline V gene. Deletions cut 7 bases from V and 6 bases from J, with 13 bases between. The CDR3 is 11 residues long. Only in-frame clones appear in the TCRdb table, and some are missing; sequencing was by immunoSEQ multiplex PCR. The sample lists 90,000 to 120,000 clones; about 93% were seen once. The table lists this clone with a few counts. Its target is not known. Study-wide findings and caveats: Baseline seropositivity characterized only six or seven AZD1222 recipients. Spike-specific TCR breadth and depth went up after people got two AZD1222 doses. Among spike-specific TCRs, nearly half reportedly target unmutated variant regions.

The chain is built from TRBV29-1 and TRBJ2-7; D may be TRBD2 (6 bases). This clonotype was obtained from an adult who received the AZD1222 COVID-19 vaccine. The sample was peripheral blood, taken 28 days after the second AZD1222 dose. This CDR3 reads CSGEEGSEQYF. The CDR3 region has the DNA TGCAGCGGCGAGGAGGGGTCCGAGCAGTACTTC.